Described below is a single T cell receptor beta chain sequence and its context. The sample belongs to a study of blood T cell repertoires in COVID-19. Study in general: PBMCs, B-cell-depleted T cells, or T cells were the source of the cDNA or gDNA that made up the material.

Authors' analysis steps: Reference gene primer amplification gave nucleated cell count estimates. Data came from immunoSEQ multiplex PCR; TCRdb stores just in-frame clones and leaves some out. The V and J calls and clone size are taken from that table; D and trimming were inferred from the DNA. The data hold 150,000 to 200,000 clones, with around nine tenths observed a single time. This CDR3 has 15 amino acids. The germline V and J ends were trimmed by 1 base and 7 bases, with 13 bases remaining between them. Germline V CDR1 and CDR2: SEHNR, FQNEAQ (reference sequence). Input material: peripheral blood. This receptor was identified in a man aged 70-80 years with active or convalescent COVID-19. The chain is built from TRBV7-9 and TRBJ1-4; D may be TRBD1 (6 bases). The CDR3 DNA reads as TGTGCCAGCAGCTTAGGGTCTGGGGGCGGTGAAAAACTGTTTTTT. This translates into CASSLGSGGGEKLFF.